Sequencing of this TCR beta chain was carried out in a study of blood T cell repertoires in COVID-19 (dated by TCRdb to 2020 to 2022). Background for the entire study: Samples covering the acute and convalescent phases of COVID-19 were provided by collaborators in the United States, Italy and Spain. The material from the prospective study consisted of cDNA or gDNA derived from T cells, B-cell-depleted T cells, or PBMCs. Subjects who had been exposed to COVID-19, were actively infected with it, or had recovered from it provided the deeply sampled blood TCRbeta repertoires that made up the dataset. The repertoires were released in a freely available public database intended as a resource for research on the immune response to SARS-CoV-2. The samples were drawn from the first 160 participants of the ongoing ImmuneRACE study and from 1,200 or so subjects provided by 6 global collaborators. Sample metadata almost always included a de-identified subject ID, COVID-19 status, age in years and sex. Where available, HLA class I and class II types were obtained from metadata supplied by the sample provider rather than from assay-based typing. The research as a whole found: The amount of clinical and demographic metadata varied by source and participant and was provided uncurated.

The germline V and J ends show losses of 3 bases and 7 bases respectively, and no gene match explains 7 bases of the junction. From cysteine to phenylalanine, the CDR3 is 15 amino acids long. Only the CDR3 DNA is retained, 45 bases long and in frame from the first base. From a lookup of the germline V gene, CDR1 and CDR2 are MDHEN and SYDVKM. Each collaborating institution followed its own protocols to collect whole blood in K2EDTA tubes. Collaborator samples were shipped for TCRbeta analysis as frozen whole blood, isolated PBMCs, or DNA extracted from either sample type. For this clone: Its antigen is unknown. Base qualities are not recorded, but no much larger clone differs from it by a single base.

The immunoSEQ Assay, a bias-controlled multiplex PCR, was used to amplify TCRbeta CDR3 regions from genomic DNA. The paper's data handling went like this. Nucleated cell counts per sample were estimated from amplification of reference gene primers within the assay. To quantify the absolute abundance of each unique TCRbeta CDR3 rearrangement, sequence reads were collapsed and filtered. Productive Simpson clonality was computed per sample as the square root of Simpson's diversity index over productive rearrangements. Imported from immuneACCESS, the table was reduced by TCRdb to in-frame sequences with V and J called. These copies leave out some clones; in studies compared against another copy, an unresolved V gene accounts for under half, and the cause of the remainder is not known. V and J calls and clone size are copied from that table; D and trimming were computed from the DNA. For this sample the table gives 200,000 to 250,000 clones, of which 88% were detected only once. The ten largest account for 2.7% of the sample.

This chain is built from TRBV28 and TRBJ2-1; TRBD2 matches 9 bases in the middle. This TCR came from a woman aged 60-75 years with acute or convalescent COVID-19. The sequenced sample consisted of peripheral blood. The base sequence is TGTGCCAGCAGTTTCCTAGCGGGGACCAGGAATGAGCAGTTCTTC. This encodes CASSFLAGTRNEQFF.